This T cell receptor (beta chain) was found in a study of patients and donors after allogeneic stem cell transplantation. This clonotype occurred many times. This CDR3 comprises 13 residues. Germline CDR1 reads SGHRS; CDR2 reads YFSETQ. The V end lost 4 bases, the J end lost 4 bases, and 12 bases lay between the germline ends. TCRdb processed the RT-PCR reads anew with MiXCR; each CDR3 protein has one entry. The sample yields roughly 960,000 distinct CDR3 sequences, about 20% seen once. This chain joins TRBV5-1 and TRBJ2-7, with D perhaps TRBD2 (6 bases). The source of this sequence is a human donor who was either an allogeneic HSCT recipient or a stem cell or donor lymphocyte infusion donor (not recorded which). It is not recorded whose cells these are; they may come from a transplant donor. Sequencing was carried out using blood, either unsorted or a sorted T cell fraction (not recorded which). The CDR3 coding sequence is TGCGCCAGCAGCATTGGCGGGATGTACGAGCAGTACTTC. This codes for CASSIGGMYEQYF. Combining the CDR3 with reference TRBV5-1 and TRBJ2-7 gives the whole variable domain KAGVTQTPRYLIKTRGQQVTLSCSPISGHRSVSWYQQTPGQGLQFLFEYFSETQRNKGNFPGRFSGRQFSNSRSEMNVSTLELGDSALYLCASSIGGMYEQYFGPGTRLTVT.